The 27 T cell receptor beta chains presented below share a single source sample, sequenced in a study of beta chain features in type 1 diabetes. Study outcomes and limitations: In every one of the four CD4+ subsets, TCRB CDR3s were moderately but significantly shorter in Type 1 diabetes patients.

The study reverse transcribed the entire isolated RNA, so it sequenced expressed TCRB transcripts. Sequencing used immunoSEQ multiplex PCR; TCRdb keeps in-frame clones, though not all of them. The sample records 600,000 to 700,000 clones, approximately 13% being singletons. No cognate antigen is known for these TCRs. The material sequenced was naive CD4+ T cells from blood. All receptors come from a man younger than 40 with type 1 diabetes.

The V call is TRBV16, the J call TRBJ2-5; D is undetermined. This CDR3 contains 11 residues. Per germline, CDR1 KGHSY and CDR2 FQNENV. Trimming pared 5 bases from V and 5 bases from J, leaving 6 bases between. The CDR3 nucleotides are TGTGCCAGCAGCTCCAGGGAGACCCAGTACTTC. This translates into CASSSRETQYF.

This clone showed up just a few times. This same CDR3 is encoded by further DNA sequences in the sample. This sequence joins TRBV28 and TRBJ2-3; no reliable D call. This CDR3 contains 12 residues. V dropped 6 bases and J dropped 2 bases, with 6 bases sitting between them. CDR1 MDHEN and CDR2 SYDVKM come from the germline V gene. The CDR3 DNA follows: TGTGCCAGCAGCACATACACAGATACGCAGTATTTT. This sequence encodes CASSTYTDTQYF. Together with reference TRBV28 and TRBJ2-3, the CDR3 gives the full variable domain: DVKVTQSSRYLVKRTGEKVFLECVQDMDHENMFWYRQDPGLGLRLIYFSYDVKMKEKGDIPEGYSVSREKKERFSLILESASTNQTSMYLCASSTYTDTQYFGPGTRLTVL.

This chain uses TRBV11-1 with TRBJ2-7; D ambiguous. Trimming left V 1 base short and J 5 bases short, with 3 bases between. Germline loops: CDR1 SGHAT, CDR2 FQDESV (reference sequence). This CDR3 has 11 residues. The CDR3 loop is CASSLGHEQYF. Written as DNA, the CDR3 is TGTGCCAGCAGCTTAGGCCACGAGCAGTACTTC. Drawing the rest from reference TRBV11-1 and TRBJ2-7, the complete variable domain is EAEVAQSPRYKITEKSQAVAFWCDPISGHATLYWYRQILGQGPELLVQFQDESVVDDSQLPKDRFSAERLKGVDSTLKIQPAELGDSAMYLCASSLGHEQYFGPGTRLTVT.

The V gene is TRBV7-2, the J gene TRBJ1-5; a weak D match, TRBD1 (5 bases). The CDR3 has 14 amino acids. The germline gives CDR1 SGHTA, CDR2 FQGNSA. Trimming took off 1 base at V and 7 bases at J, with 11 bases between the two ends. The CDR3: CASSLDGGGQPQHF. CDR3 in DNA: TGTGCCAGCAGCTTAGATGGGGGTGGCCAGCCCCAGCATTTT.

The CDR3 DNA reads TGTGCCAGCAGAGCCACCGGGACAGAGAATTCACCCCTCCACTTT. This encodes CASRATGTENSPLHF. The chain combines TRBV9 with TRBJ1-6, with 7 bases lining up with TRBD1. J was trimmed by 7 bases and V by 5 bases; bases with no gene match: 9. The germline V gene encodes CDR1 SGDLS and CDR2 YYNGEE. This CDR3 is built from 15 residues.

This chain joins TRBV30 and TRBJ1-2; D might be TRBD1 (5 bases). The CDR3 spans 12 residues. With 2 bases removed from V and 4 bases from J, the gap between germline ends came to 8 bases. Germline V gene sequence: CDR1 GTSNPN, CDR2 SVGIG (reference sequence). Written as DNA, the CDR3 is TGTGCCTGGAGTTGGGACCGCTATGGCTACACCTTC. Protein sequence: CAWSWDRYGYTF.

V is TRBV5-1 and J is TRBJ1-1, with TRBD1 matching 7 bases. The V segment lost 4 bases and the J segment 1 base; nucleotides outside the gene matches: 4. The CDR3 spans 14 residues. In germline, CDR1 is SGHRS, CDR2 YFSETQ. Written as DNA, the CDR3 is TGCGCCAGCAGCCTGGACAGGCAGAACACTGAAGCTTTCTTT. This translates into CASSLDRQNTEAFF. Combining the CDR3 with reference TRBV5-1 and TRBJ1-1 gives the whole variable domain KAGVTQTPRYLIKTRGQQVTLSCSPISGHRSVSWYQQTPGQGLQFLFEYFSETQRNKGNFPGRFSGRQFSNSRSEMNVSTLELGDSALYLCASSLDRQNTEAFFGQGTRLTVV.

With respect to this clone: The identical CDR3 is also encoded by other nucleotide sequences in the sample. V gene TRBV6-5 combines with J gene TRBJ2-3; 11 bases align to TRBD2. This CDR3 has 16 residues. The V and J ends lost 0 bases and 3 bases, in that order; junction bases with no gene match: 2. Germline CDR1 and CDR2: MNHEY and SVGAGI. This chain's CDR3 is CASSYSRLAGTDTQYF. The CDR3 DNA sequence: TGTGCCAGCAGTTACTCTCGACTAGCGGGGACAGATACGCAGTATTTT.

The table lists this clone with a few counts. CDR3 in amino acids: CASSAQTEQYF. CDR3 bases: TGTGCCAGCAGCGCTCAGACGGAGCAGTACTTC. The chain employs TRBV11-2 and TRBJ2-7; D gene uncertain. The length of the CDR3 is 11 residues. Trimming took off 5 bases at V and 7 bases at J, with 9 bases between the two ends. Germline assignment: CDR1 SGHAT and CDR2 FQNNGV.

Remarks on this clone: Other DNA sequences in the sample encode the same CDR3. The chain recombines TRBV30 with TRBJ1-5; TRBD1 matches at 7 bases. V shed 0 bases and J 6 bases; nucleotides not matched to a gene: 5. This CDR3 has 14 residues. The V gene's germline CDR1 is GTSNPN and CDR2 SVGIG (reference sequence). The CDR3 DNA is TGTGCCTGGAGTGTACGAGGGGGCGGTCAGCCCCAGCATTTT. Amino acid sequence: CAWSVRGGGQPQHF.

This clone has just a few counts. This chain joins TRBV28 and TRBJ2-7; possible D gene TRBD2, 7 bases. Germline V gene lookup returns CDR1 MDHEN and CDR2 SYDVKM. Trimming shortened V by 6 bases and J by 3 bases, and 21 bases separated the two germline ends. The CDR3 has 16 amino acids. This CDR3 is CASSPGGAGANYEQYF. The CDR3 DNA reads TGTGCCAGCAGCCCTGGGGGGGCAGGGGCAAACTACGAGCAGTACTTC.

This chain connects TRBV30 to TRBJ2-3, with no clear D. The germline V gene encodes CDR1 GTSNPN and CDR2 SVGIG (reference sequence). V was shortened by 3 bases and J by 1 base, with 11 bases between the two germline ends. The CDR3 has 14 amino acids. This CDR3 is CAWSLHPGTDTQYF. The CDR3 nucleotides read TGTGCCTGGAGCCTTCACCCGGGCACAGATACGCAGTATTTT.

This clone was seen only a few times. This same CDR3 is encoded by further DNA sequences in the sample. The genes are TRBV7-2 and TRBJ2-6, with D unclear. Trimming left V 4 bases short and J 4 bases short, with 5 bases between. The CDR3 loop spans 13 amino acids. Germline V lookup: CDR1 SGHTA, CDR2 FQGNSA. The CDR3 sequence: CASSSSGANVLTF. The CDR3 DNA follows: TGTGCCAGCAGCTCCTCCGGGGCCAACGTCCTGACTTTC.

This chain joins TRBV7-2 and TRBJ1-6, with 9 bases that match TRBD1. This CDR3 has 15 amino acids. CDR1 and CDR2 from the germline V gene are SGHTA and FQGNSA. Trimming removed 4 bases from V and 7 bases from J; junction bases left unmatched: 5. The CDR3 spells CASSSQGTGNSPLHF. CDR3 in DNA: TGTGCCAGCAGCTCGCAAGGGACAGGGAATTCACCCCTCCACTTT.

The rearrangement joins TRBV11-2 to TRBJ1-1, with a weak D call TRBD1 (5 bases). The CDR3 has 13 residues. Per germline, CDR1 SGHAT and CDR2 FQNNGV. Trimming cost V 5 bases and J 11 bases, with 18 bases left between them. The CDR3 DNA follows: TGTGCCAGCAGCCCGTCCCCTCAGGGAGCTGCTTTCTTT. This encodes CASSPSPQGAAFF.

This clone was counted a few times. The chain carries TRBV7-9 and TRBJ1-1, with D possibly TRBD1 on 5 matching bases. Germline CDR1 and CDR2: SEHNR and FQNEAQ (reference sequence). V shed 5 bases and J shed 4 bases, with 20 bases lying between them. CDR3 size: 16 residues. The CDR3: CASSPGLARVITEAFF. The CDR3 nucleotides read TGTGCCAGCAGCCCCGGGCTTGCCAGGGTGATCACTGAAGCTTTCTTT.

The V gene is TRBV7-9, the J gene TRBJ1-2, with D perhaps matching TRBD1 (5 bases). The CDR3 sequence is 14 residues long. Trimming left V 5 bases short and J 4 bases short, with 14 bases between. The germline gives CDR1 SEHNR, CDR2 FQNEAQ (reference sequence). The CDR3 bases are TGTGCCAGCAGCCCCGGGACCCGGGGCTATGGCTACACCTTC. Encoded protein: CASSPGTRGYGYTF.

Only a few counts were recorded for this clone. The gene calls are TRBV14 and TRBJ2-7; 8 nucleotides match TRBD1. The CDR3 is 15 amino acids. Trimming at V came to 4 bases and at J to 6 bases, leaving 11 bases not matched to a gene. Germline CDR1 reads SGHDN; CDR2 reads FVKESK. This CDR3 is CASSPGDRIVFEQYF. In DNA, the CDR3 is TGTGCCAGCAGCCCAGGGGACAGGATTGTCTTCGAGCAGTACTTC.

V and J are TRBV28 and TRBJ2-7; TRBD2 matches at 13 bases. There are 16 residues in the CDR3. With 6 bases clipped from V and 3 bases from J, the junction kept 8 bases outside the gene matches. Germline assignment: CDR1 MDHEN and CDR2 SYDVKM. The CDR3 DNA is TGTGCCAGCAGGCCCGGACTAGCGGGGGTGAACTACGAGCAGTACTTC. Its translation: CASRPGLAGVNYEQYF.

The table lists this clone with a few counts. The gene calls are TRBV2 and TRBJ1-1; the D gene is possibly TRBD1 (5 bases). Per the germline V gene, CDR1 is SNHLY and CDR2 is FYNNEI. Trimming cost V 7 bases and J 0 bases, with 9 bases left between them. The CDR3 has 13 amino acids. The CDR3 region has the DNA TGTGCCAGCACGGGGACGGTGAACACTGAAGCTTTCTTT. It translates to CASTGTVNTEAFF.

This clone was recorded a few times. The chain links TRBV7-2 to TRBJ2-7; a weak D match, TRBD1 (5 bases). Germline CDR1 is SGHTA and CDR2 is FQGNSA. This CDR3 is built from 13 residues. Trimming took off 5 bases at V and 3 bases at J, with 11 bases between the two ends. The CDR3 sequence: CASSHDSLYEQYF. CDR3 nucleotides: TGTGCCAGCAGCCACGACAGCCTCTACGAGCAGTACTTC. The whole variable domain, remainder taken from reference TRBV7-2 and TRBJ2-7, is GAGVSQSPSNKVTEKGKDVELRCDPISGHTALYWYRQSLGQGLEFLIYFQGNSAPDKSGLPSDRFSAERTGGSVSTLTIQRTQQEDSAVYLCASSHDSLYEQYFGPGTRLTVT.

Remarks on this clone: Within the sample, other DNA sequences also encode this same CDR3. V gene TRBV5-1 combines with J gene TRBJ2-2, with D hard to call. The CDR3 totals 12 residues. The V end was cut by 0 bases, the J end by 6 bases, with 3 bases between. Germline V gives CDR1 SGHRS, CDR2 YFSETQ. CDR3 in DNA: TGCGCCAGCAGCTTGGGTTCCGGGGAGCTGTTTTTT. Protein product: CASSLGSGELFF.

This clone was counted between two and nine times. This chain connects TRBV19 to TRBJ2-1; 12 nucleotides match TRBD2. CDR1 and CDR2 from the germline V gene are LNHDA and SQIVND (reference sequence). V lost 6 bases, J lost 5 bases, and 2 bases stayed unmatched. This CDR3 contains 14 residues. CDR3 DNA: TGTGCCAGTAGGGGACTAGCGGGCGACAATGAGCAGTTCTTC. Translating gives CASRGLAGDNEQFF.

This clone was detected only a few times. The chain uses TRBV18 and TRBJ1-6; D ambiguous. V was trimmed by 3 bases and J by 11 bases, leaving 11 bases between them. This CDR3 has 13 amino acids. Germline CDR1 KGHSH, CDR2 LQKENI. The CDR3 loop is CASSPAQGPPLHF. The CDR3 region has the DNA TGTGCCAGCTCACCCGCTCAAGGGCCACCCCTCCACTTT.

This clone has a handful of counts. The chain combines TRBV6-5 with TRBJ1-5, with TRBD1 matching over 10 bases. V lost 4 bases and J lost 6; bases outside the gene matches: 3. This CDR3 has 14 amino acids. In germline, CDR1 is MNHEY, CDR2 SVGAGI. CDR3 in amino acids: CASSLDRGFQPQHF. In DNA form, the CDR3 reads TGTGCCAGCAGTTTGGACAGGGGGTTTCAGCCCCAGCATTTT.

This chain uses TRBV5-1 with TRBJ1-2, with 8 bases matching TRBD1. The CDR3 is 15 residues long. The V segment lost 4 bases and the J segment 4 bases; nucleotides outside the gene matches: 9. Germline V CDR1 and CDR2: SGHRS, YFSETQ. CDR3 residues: CASSGGQGASYGYTF. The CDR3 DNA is TGCGCCAGCAGCGGTGGACAGGGTGCAAGCTATGGCTACACCTTC.

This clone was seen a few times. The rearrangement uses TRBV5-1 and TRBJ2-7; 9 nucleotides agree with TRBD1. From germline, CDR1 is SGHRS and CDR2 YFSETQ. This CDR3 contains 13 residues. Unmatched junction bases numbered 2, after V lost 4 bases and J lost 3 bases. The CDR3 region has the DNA TGCGCCAGCAGCACGGGACAGGGCTACGAGCAGTACTTC. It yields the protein CASSTGQGYEQYF.